The clone carrying this T cell receptor beta chain showed up just once. Per the study methods: Reference gene primer amplification gave nucleated cell count estimates. Here immunoSEQ multiplex PCR was the method, and the copy in TCRdb shows in-frame clones only, minus some. D and trimming come from the DNA, and the V and J calls and clone size come from that table. The table lists 250,000 to 400,000 clones, about 90% of them singletons, with roughly 2.9% in the top ten. These data belong to a study of blood T cell repertoires in COVID-19. Across the study: Collection of acute and convalescent COVID-19 samples took place in the United States, Italy and Spain. PBMCs, B-cell-depleted T cells, or T cells provided the cDNA or gDNA that made up the material.

V was shortened by 6 bases and J by 8 bases, with 19 bases between the two germline ends. Germline V gene lookup returns CDR1 MDHEN and CDR2 SYDVKM. The CDR3 is made up of 14 amino acids. The sequenced sample consisted of peripheral blood. The sequence derives from a woman under 40 with COVID-19, enrolled during active disease. The chain links TRBV28 to TRBJ1-2; tentative D call: TRBD1 (5 bases). CDR3 DNA: TGTGCCAGCAGGTTTGCGGGGCCAACCCCCGGCTACACCTTC. Translation gives CASRFAGPTPGYTF.